This T cell receptor beta chain was retrieved from a study of OX40 agonist ivuxolimab in advanced cancers. Findings and caveats of the study: Researchers did not determine the expanded peripheral T cells' antigen specificity.

Points on this clone: Its antigen is unidentified.

Measured with immunoSEQ multiplex PCR; TCRdb has only the in-frame clones, and not every one. Here the sample spans some 59,000 clones, around 90% being singletons. Germline V gene data show CDR1 as SNHLY and CDR2 as FYNNEI. The CDR3 contains 13 residues. V dropped 4 bases and J dropped 7; count of bases not matched to a gene: 5. Here the sequenced sample was CD4+ or CD8+ T cells sorted from blood, taken in a trial of the OX40 agonist ivuxolimab. This chain links TRBV2 with TRBJ1-2; the match to TRBD1 covers 8 bases. The TCR sequence derives from an adult with an advanced solid tumor such as melanoma, head and neck, liver or kidney cancer. The CDR3 coding sequence is TGTGCCAGCAGTGCGACAGGGGAGGGTGGCTACACCTTC. Translation: CASSATGEGGYTF.